This TCR beta chain appears in the sequencing data of a study of cytomegalovirus exposure and HLA in healthy donors. Study-level background: As an earlier analysis found, some 170 million T cells yielded about 120 million unique TCR beta sequences. Findings and limits, study-wide: A cluster of highly shared sequence variants was likely a sequencing artifact. In a later analysis, DRB1 alleles had the most associated TCRs; HLA-C alleles the fewest.

PCR used 60 Vbeta primers and 13 Jbeta primers. Some clones are missing from TCRdb's copy, which holds only in-frame ones; the method was immunoSEQ multiplex PCR. The sample includes 150,000 to 200,000 clones, about 9% of them seen just once. The sample holds a few counts of this clone. Antigen unknown. CDR1 SEHNR and CDR2 FQNEAQ come from the germline V gene (reference sequence). Deletions cut 5 bases from V and 0 bases from J, with 10 bases between. CDR3 length: 14 amino acids. The V call is TRBV7-9, the J call TRBJ1-1; a possible D gene is TRBD1 (6 bases). The receptor's source is a woman in her twenties or thirties in good health and CMV-seropositive. Sequencing used PBMCs. The CDR3 DNA reads TGTGCCAGCAGCCTGACAGGATTGAACACTGAAGCTTTCTTT. It translates to CASSLTGLNTEAFF.